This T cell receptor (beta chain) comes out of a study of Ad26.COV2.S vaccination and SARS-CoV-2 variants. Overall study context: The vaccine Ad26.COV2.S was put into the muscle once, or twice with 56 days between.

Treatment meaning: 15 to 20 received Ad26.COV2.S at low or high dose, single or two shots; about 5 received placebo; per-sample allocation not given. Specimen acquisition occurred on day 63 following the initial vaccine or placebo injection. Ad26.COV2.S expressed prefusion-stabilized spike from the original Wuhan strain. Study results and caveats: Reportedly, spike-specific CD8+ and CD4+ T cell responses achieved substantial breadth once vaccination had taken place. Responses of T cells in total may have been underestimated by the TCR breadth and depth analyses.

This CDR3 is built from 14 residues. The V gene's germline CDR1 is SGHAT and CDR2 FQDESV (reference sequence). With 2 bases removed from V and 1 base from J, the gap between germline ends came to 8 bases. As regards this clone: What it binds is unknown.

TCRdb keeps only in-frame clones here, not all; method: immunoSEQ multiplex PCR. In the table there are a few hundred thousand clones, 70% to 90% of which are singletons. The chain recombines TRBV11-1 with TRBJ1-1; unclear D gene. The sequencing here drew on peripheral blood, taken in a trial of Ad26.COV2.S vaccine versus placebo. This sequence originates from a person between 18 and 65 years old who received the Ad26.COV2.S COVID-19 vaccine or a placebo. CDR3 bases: TGTGCCAGCAGCTTACAACAAGGGAACACTGAAGCTTTCTTT. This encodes CASSLQQGNTEAFF.